There are a few counts of the clone carrying this T cell receptor (beta chain). This sample includes further DNA sequences coding for the same CDR3. Per the study methods: Nucleated cell number was recorded as an estimate derived from reference gene primer amplification. Here immunoSEQ multiplex PCR was the method, and the copy in TCRdb shows in-frame clones only, minus some. V, J and clone size derive from that table, while D and trimming were established from the DNA sequence. The table records 390,000 or so clones, roughly 90% of them present only once. This CDR3 has 11 amino acids. V lost 4 bases and J lost 4, with 8 bases in between. Germline V lookup: CDR1 DFQATT, CDR2 SNEGSKA (reference sequence). The data stem from a study of blood T cell repertoires in COVID-19. In the study overall: The origin of the acute and convalescent COVID-19 samples was the United States, Italy and Spain.

The sequencing sample was made of peripheral blood. V is TRBV20-1 and J is TRBJ2-7, with no clear D. This TCR was sampled from a woman in her 30s with active or convalescent COVID-19. The DNA of the CDR3 is TGCAGTGCTACTGGCGGTTACGAGCAGTACTTC. Translation gives CSATGGYEQYF.